Listed below are T cell receptor beta chains from one sample, sequenced in a study of neurological immune-mediated disorders. MiXCR was run by TCRdb on the 5' RACE reads, yielding one entry per CDR3 protein. Of approximately 40,000 distinct CDR3 sequences listed, nearly 5% are singletons. The sequencing sample was made of CD4+ T cells from blood. All receptors derive from a man younger than 35 in good health. Both conserved end residues are part of each CDR3. The D gene is left open where the match is weak. The size field is filled for only some rows; it gives once, few, many or a size class.

TRBJ2-1 | . | TRBV5-1 | many | CASSLGGGAIDNEQFF | TGCGCCAGCAGCTTGGGAGGGGGAGCGATAGACAATGAGCAGTTCTTC
TRBJ2-4 | . | TRBV5-1 | many | CASSFRGQGFHIQYF | TGCGCCAGCAGCTTCCGCGGGCAGGGGTTCCACATTCAGTACTTC
TRBJ2-2 | . | TRBV20-1 | many | CSARDRTRDPGELFF | TGCAGTGCTAGAGATCGGACGAGAGATCCCGGGGAGCTGTTTTTT
TRBJ1-1 | . | TRBV5-1 | many | CASSYGGVSVTEAFF | TGCGCCAGCAGCTACGGAGGGGTCAGCGTGACGGAAGCTTTCTTT
TRBJ2-3 | TRBD2 | TRBV29-1 | many | CSAILGTSGRGDTQYF | TGCAGCGCTATACTGGGGACTAGCGGGAGGGGCGATACGCAGTATTTT
TRBJ2-3 | . | TRBV25-1 | many | CASSEFGGWTDTQYF | TGTGCCAGCAGTGAATTTGGGGGATGGACAGATACGCAGTATTTT
TRBJ1-6 | . | TRBV5-1 | many | CASSLFLRGMNNSPLHF | TGCGCCAGCAGCTTGTTTCTGAGGGGTATGAATAATTCACCCCTCCACTTT
TRBJ1-4 | . | TRBV6-5 | many | CASSEGGTGEKLFF | TGTGCCAGCAGTGAGGGGGGAACGGGCGAAAAACTGTTTTTT
TRBJ1-2 | . | TRBV6-6 | many | CASSLDKSLYGYTF | TGTGCCAGCAGCCTAGACAAGTCCCTCTATGGCTACACCTTC
TRBJ1-4 | . | TRBV29-1 | many | CSVASTNEKLFF | TGCAGCGTGGCATCAACTAATGAAAAACTGTTTTTT
TRBJ2-3 | . | TRBV7-2 | many | CASSLGGASDTQYF | TGTGCCAGCAGCTTAGGGGGGGCCTCAGATACGCAGTATTTT
TRBJ2-2 | TRBD2 | TRBV6-5 | many | CASSYVTSGGSGELFF | TGTGCCAGCAGTTATGTGACTAGCGGGGGTTCCGGGGAGCTGTTTTTT
TRBJ2-3 | . | TRBV9 | many | CASGGGSTSTDTQYF | TGTGCCAGCGGTGGGGGGAGTACTAGCACAGATACGCAGTATTTT
TRBJ1-4 | TRBD1 | TRBV11-2 | many | CASSGGRTGSLFF | TGTGCCAGCAGCGGAGGAAGGACAGGATCACTGTTTTTT
TRBJ1-3 | . | TRBV6-1 | many | CASSEAPGPGNTIYF | TGTGCCAGCAGTGAAGCGCCTGGACCTGGAAACACCATATATTTT
TRBJ1-5 | TRBD1 | TRBV6-2/TRBV6-3 | many | CASTNPMTGGSNQPQHF | TGTGCCAGCACCAACCCTATGACAGGGGGAAGCAATCAGCCCCAGCATTTT
TRBJ2-1 | . | TRBV5-1 | many | CASSSRDGSSYNEQFF | TGCGCCAGCAGCTCCCGGGACGGGAGCTCCTACAATGAGCAGTTCTTC
TRBJ1-2 | . | TRBV7-2 | many | CASSPGSLDRNYGYTF | TGTGCCAGCAGCCCAGGAAGCTTGGACAGAAACTATGGCTACACCTTC
TRBJ1-1 | . | TRBV5-1 | many | CASSLNRDTEAFF | TGCGCCAGCAGCTTGAATCGCGACACTGAAGCCTTCTTT
TRBJ1-1 | TRBD1 | TRBV2 | few | CASSGTGRRTEAFF | TGTGCCAGCAGCGGGACAGGGAGGAGAACTGAAGCTTTCTTT
TRBJ2-1 | TRBD2 | TRBV20-1 | medium-sized | CSASPPSGGARNEQFF | TGCAGTGCTAGCCCCCCTAGCGGGGGGGCAAGAAATGAGCAGTTCTTC
TRBJ1-3 | . | TRBV9 | . | CASSANGNSGNTVYF | TGTGCCAGCAGCGCGAACGGGAACTCTGGAAACACAGTATATTTT
TRBJ1-2 | . | TRBV27 | many | CASRAARDRGGYTF | TGTGCCAGCAGAGCGGCGAGGGACCGCGGGGGCTACACCTTC
TRBJ1-5 | . | TRBV4-3 | many | CASSQDAVGNQPQHF | TGCGCCAGCAGCCAAGATGCGGTCGGCAATCAGCCCCAGCATTTT
TRBJ2-7 | . | TRBV20-1 | many | CSAAAGRTNEQYF | TGCAGTGCTGCGGCAGGGAGAACCAACGAGCAGTACTTC
TRBJ1-1 | . | TRBV20-1 | medium-sized | CSARDIGGEAFF | TGCAGTGCTAGAGATATTGGGGGTGAAGCTTTCTTT
TRBJ2-3 | TRBD2 | TRBV6-4 | many | CASSQGLAGATDTQYF | TGTGCCAGCAGCCAAGGACTAGCGGGGGCCACAGATACGCAGTATTTT
TRBJ2-1 | . | TRBV5-1 | many | CASSLVESGPREQFF | TGCGCCAGCAGCTTGGTCGAGTCTGGACCGAGGGAGCAGTTCTTC
TRBJ1-2 | . | TRBV6-5 | many | CASSSPWGYTF | TGTGCCAGCAGTTCCCCTTGGGGCTACACCTTC
TRBJ2-5 | . | TRBV9 | many | CASSRESRGRETQYF | TGTGCCAGCAGCCGAGAGAGCAGGGGTCGGGAGACCCAGTACTTC
TRBJ2-5 | TRBD1 | TRBV12-3/TRBV12-4 | many | CASSLPGQGETQYF | TGTGCCAGCAGTCTCCCGGGACAGGGAGAGACCCAGTACTTC
TRBJ1-1 | . | TRBV5-8 | many | CASSLVTTGTEAFF | TGTGCCAGCAGCTTGGTGACGACCGGTACTGAAGCTTTCTTT
TRBJ2-1 | TRBD2 | TRBV7-2 | many | CASRGGLAGTNEQFF | TGTGCCAGCAGGGGGGGACTAGCGGGGACGAATGAGCAGTTCTTC
TRBJ2-7 | TRBD2 | TRBV10-3 | many | CAISEWGGGNSYEQYF | TGTGCCATCAGTGAGTGGGGCGGGGGGAATTCCTACGAGCAGTACTTC
TRBJ1-6 | TRBD1 | TRBV15 | many | CATSRTGTGNSPLHF | TGTGCCACCAGCAGAACCGGGACAGGGAACTCACCCCTCCACTTT
TRBJ1-5 | TRBD1 | TRBV6-5 | many | CASSYSFQGDQPQHF | TGTGCCAGCAGTTACTCGTTTCAGGGGGATCAGCCCCAGCATTTT
TRBJ2-6 | . | TRBV6-5 | many | CASRASGANVLTF | TGTGCCAGCAGGGCCTCTGGGGCCAACGTCCTGACTTTC
TRBJ2-2 | . | TRBV11-2 | . | CASSPIGEVTGELFF | TGTGCCAGCAGCCCTATCGGGGAGGTCACCGGGGAGCTGTTTTTT
TRBJ1-1 | . | TRBV3-1 | many | CASSQDHRDTEAFF | TGTGCCAGCAGCCAAGATCATAGAGACACTGAAGCTTTCTTT
TRBJ1-2 | . | TRBV5-4 | . | CASSVGQGISINTF | .
TRBJ2-7 | . | TRBV20-1 | once | CSLEGVREQYF | TGCAGTCTCGAGGGGGTGCGTGAACAGTACTTC
TRBJ2-7 | TRBD1 | TRBV6-2/TRBV6-3 | many | CASSLWTGKVYEQYF | TGTGCCAGCAGTCTCTGGACAGGGAAGGTTTACGAGCAGTACTTC